The 2 T cell receptor beta chains in this list originate from one sample, sequenced in a study of blood T cell repertoires in COVID-19. The repertoire was sequenced with immunoSEQ multiplex PCR; TCRdb's copy has only in-frame clones and lacks some. Seen here are 70,000 or so clones, 86% observed once, and the top ten hold 3.9%. The material sequenced was peripheral blood. The receptors here all came from a man aged 65 to 85 with active COVID-19.

V is TRBV30 and J is TRBJ2-2; D might be TRBD1 (5 bases). Germline CDR1 is GTSNPN and CDR2 is SVGIG (reference sequence). The CDR3 consists of 15 residues. Trimming pared 2 bases from V and 5 bases from J, leaving 15 bases between. CDR3 DNA: TGTGCCTGGAGTCCCCCCCTAGGGGTTACCGGGGAGCTGTTTTTT. Protein product: CAWSPPLGVTGELFF.

The genes are TRBV28 and TRBJ1-1; D gene unclear. The CDR3 is 13 amino acids. V lost 2 bases to trimming and J lost 5 bases, with 9 bases between them. Germline CDR1 and CDR2: MDHEN and SYDVKM. This CDR3 is CASSLTVETEAFF. CDR3 sequence (DNA): TGTGCCAGCAGTTTAACAGTCGAGACTGAAGCTTTCTTT.